These 8 T cell receptor beta chains came from one sample sequenced in a study of cytomegalovirus exposure and HLA in healthy donors. The study ran its PCR with 60 Vbeta and 13 Jbeta primers. Repertoires were generated with immunoSEQ multiplex PCR, while TCRdb's copy carries only in-frame clones and drops some. This specimen shows over 120,000 clones; the ten leading clones hold about 0.96%. Sequencing input: PBMCs. These receptors all come from a male donor in good health and CMV-seronegative.

This rearrangement joins TRBV27 to TRBJ2-1; D is perhaps TRBD1 (8 bases). V gave up 3 bases and J gave up 4 bases, with 16 bases separating them. Germline CDR1 reads MNHEY; CDR2 reads SMNVEV (reference sequence). This CDR3 has 16 amino acids. The CDR3 is CASSLRGTGGYNEQFF. As DNA, the CDR3 is TGTGCCAGCAGTTTGCGGGGGACAGGAGGATACAATGAGCAGTTCTTC.

The chain recombines TRBV18 with TRBJ2-3; unclear D gene. The germline V and J ends were trimmed by 3 bases and 1 base, with 11 bases remaining between them. The germline V gene encodes CDR1 KGHSH and CDR2 LQKENI. The CDR3 is made up of 15 amino acids. This CDR3 reads CASSPITSRTDTQYF. CDR3 DNA sequence: TGTGCCAGCTCACCTATAACATCTCGCACAGATACGCAGTATTTT. Together with reference TRBV18 and TRBJ2-3, the CDR3 gives the full variable domain: NAGVMQNPRHLVRRRGQEARLRCSPMKGHSHVYWYRQLPEEGLKFMVYLQKENIIDESGMPKERFSAEFPKEGPSILRIQQVVRGDSAAYFCASSPITSRTDTQYFGPGTRLTVL.

This sequence joins TRBV7-2 and TRBJ2-7; 11 bases line up with TRBD1. The J segment lost 5 bases and the V segment lost 5 bases, leaving 5 bases of the junction unmatched. CDR3 size: 14 residues. The germline CDR1 and CDR2 sequences are SGHTA and FQGNSA. CDR3 in amino acids: CASSLDRGLHEQYF. For the CDR3, the DNA is TGTGCCAGCAGCCTGGACAGGGGGCTCCACGAGCAGTACTTC.

The rearrangement joins TRBV27 to TRBJ1-6; a weak D match, TRBD1 (5 bases). V dropped 1 base and J dropped 10 bases, with 11 bases sitting between them. This CDR3 is built from 14 residues. Germline CDR1 reads MNHEY; CDR2 reads SMNVEV (reference sequence). DNA for the CDR3: TGTGCCAGCAGTTTATACGAAGGGGTATCACCCCTCCACTTT. It yields the protein CASSLYEGVSPLHF.

CDR3 DNA: TGTGCCAGCAGTGTGGGCGTTGGAGAGACCCAGTACTTC. This gives the protein CASSVGVGETQYF. The V gene is TRBV6-1, the J gene TRBJ2-5; no reliable D call. The length of the CDR3 is 13 residues. V was trimmed by 4 bases and J by 4 bases, leaving 10 bases between them. From germline, CDR1 is MNHNS and CDR2 SASEGT.

The J gene is TRBJ1-4, the V gene TRBV7-6; 8 bases fit TRBD1. J lost 5 bases, V lost 1 base, and 0 bases had no gene match. CDR1 and CDR2 from the germline V gene are SGHVS and FNYEAQ. The CDR3 is made up of 14 amino acids. CDR3 loop: CASSLGTGNEKLFF. DNA of the CDR3: TGTGCCAGCAGCTTAGGGACAGGGAATGAAAAACTGTTTTTT.

CDR3 loop: CASTAPGENQPQHF. The CDR3 DNA follows: TGTGCCAGCACCGCCCCAGGGGAGAATCAGCCCCAGCATTTT. The genes are TRBV6-5 and TRBJ1-5, with D perhaps TRBD1 (6 bases). V shed 7 bases and J shed 4 bases, with 14 bases lying between them. Germline CDR1 MNHEY, CDR2 SVGAGI. This CDR3 spans 14 amino acids.

V usage is TRBV5-1 and J usage is TRBJ1-2; 8 bases fit TRBD1. The germline gives CDR1 SGHRS, CDR2 YFSETQ. The V gene end was trimmed by 0 bases and the J gene end by 4 bases; junction bases not matched to a gene: 8. The CDR3 contains 16 residues. CDR3 DNA: TGCGCCAGCAGCTTGGTAGGCAGGGGGCAATTCTATGGCTACACCTTC. Its protein product is CASSLVGRGQFYGYTF.